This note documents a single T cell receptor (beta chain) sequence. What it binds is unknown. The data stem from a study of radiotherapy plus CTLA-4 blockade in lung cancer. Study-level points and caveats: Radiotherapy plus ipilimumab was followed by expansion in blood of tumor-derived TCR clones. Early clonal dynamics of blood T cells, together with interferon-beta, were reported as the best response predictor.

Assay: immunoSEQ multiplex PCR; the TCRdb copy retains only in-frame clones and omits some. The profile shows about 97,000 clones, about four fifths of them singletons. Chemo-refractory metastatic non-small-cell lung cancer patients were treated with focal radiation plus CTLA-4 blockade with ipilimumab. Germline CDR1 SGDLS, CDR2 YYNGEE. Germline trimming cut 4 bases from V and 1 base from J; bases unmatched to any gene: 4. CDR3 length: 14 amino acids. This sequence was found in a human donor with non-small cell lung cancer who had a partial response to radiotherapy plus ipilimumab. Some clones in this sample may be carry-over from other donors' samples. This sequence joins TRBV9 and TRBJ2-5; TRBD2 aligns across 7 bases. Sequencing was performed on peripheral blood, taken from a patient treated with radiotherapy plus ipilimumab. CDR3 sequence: CASSTPGGQETQYF. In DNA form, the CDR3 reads TGTGCCAGCAGCACTCCGGGGGGCCAAGAGACCCAGTACTTC.